These 24 T cell receptor beta chains originate from one sample sequenced in a study of control samples from healthy donors and cancer patients. Sequencing used immunoSEQ multiplex PCR; TCRdb keeps in-frame clones, though not all of them. Of some 41,000 clones listed, over 75% are singletons. The sequencing input was PBMCs. The receptors shown here come from a woman aged 60-75 years with lung cancer.

The chain is built from TRBV5-4 and TRBJ1-2; 11 nucleotides match TRBD1. CDR1 and CDR2 (germline): SGHNT, YYREEE (reference sequence). Trimming at V came to 3 bases and at J to 6 bases, leaving 4 bases not matched to a gene. The CDR3 sequence is 14 residues long. CDR3 region: CASSSGQGADGYTF. The CDR3 nucleotides read TGTGCCAGCAGCTCCGGACAGGGGGCTGATGGCTACACCTTC.

As concerns this clone: Other DNA sequences from this sample encode an identical CDR3 as well. The chain links TRBV27 to TRBJ1-5, with TRBD1 matching 7 bases. With 4 bases clipped from V and 6 bases from J, the junction kept 6 bases outside the gene matches. The CDR3 extends over 14 amino acids. Germline V gene lookup returns CDR1 MNHEY and CDR2 SMNVEV (reference sequence). CDR3 in DNA: TGTGCCAGCAGTTCCCGACAGGGCGGTCAGCCCCAGCATTTT. It codes for CASSSRQGGQPQHF.

The rearrangement links TRBV7-9 to TRBJ2-5; D possibly corresponds to TRBD1 (5 bases). The CDR3 covers 16 residues. V gave up 1 base and J gave up 5 bases, with 17 bases separating them. Germline V gives CDR1 SEHNR, CDR2 FQNEAQ (reference sequence). The CDR3 sequence: CASSLDPREVRETQYF. CDR3 DNA: TGTGCCAGCAGCTTAGACCCCAGGGAAGTACGGGAGACCCAGTACTTC.

V gene TRBV30 combines with J gene TRBJ2-1; 8 positions match TRBD2. The CDR3 is 14 residues long. With 4 bases clipped from V and 2 bases from J, the junction kept 4 bases outside the gene matches. Germline V lookup: CDR1 GTSNPN, CDR2 SVGIG (reference sequence). In nucleotides, the CDR3 is TGTGCCTGGAACAGCGGGAGAACCTACAATGAGCAGTTCTTC. It translates to CAWNSGRTYNEQFF.

The chain employs TRBV3-1 (or the pseudogene TRBV3-2) and TRBJ2-1, with a weak D call TRBD1 (6 bases). Trimming removed 1 base at V and 14 bases at J, with 12 bases between. This CDR3 comprises 12 residues. CDR1 LGHDT and CDR2 YNNKEL come from the germline V gene (reference sequence). The CDR3 sequence is CASSQGGGRKFF. Written as DNA, the CDR3 is TGTGCCAGCAGCCAAGGAGGGGGAAGGAAGTTCTTC.

DNA of the CDR3: TGTGCCAGCAGCTCGGGACAGGGGGCGCGGAATACGCAGTATTTT. Protein product: CASSSGQGARNTQYF. The chain combines TRBV4-2 with TRBJ2-3, with 12 bases aligning to TRBD1. With 5 bases clipped from V and 7 bases from J, the junction kept 7 bases outside the gene matches. Germline V gene sequence: CDR1 LGHNA, CDR2 YNFKEQ. The CDR3 is 15 amino acids.

The V gene is TRBV20-1, the J gene TRBJ2-7; 9 bases align to TRBD1. The CDR3 runs to 15 residues. The ends lost 3 bases at V and 6 bases at J; junction bases unmatched: 12. Germline CDR1 reads DFQATT; CDR2 reads SNEGSKA (reference sequence). CDR3 sequence reads: CSASIPRTGVLEQYF. DNA for the CDR3: TGCAGTGCTAGTATCCCCAGGACAGGGGTTCTCGAGCAGTACTTC.

The V gene is TRBV10-3, the J gene TRBJ1-1, with a weak D call TRBD1 (5 bases). V was trimmed by 10 bases and J by 4 bases, leaving 13 bases between them. CDR3 length: 12 residues. The germline CDR1 and CDR2 sequences are ENHRY and SYGVKD. In nucleotides, the CDR3 is TGTGCCACCCAAGCGAGGGGCACTGAAGCTTTCTTT. This gives the protein CATQARGTEAFF.

The V and J genes are TRBV12-5 and TRBJ2-7; tentatively, D is TRBD2 (5 bases). Trimming took 4 bases from V and 3 from J, leaving 13 bases between them. This CDR3 has 14 amino acids. The V gene's germline CDR1 is LGHNT and CDR2 FRNRAP. CDR3 nucleotide sequence: TGTGCTAGTGGTTCCTCGGACTCACTCTACGAGCAGTACTTC. This gives the protein CASGSSDSLYEQYF.

The genes are TRBV7-9 and TRBJ2-1; TRBD1 might be the D (5 bases). This CDR3 region has 13 residues. Trimming shortened V by 0 bases and J by 6 bases, and 6 bases separated the two germline ends. The V gene's germline CDR1 is SEHNR and CDR2 FQNEAQ (reference sequence). The CDR3 nucleotides read TGTGCCAGCAGCTTAGCCACAGGCAATGAGCAGTTCTTC. This translates into CASSLATGNEQFF.

This chain links TRBV25-1 with TRBJ2-6, with no clear D. V dropped 5 bases and J dropped 0 bases, with 8 bases sitting between them. The germline gives CDR1 MGHDK, CDR2 SYGVNS. There are 15 residues in the CDR3. The CDR3 spells CASSLHNSGANVLTF. The CDR3 coding sequence is TGTGCCAGCAGTTTACACAACTCTGGGGCCAACGTCCTGACTTTC.

The CDR3 region has the DNA TGTGCCAGCAGCGCTTACCGGGCTTCGATCTACGAGCAGTACTTC. This gives the protein CASSAYRASIYEQYF. V gene TRBV9 combines with J gene TRBJ2-7; D gene uncertain. Trimming pared 3 bases from V and 3 bases from J, leaving 16 bases between. Germline V gene lookup returns CDR1 SGDLS and CDR2 YYNGEE. The CDR3 extends over 15 amino acids.

The chain is built from TRBV29-1 and TRBJ2-7; D remains ambiguous. The ends were cut back, 5 bases at V and 0 bases at J, with 11 bases in the middle. CDR3 length: 13 amino acids. Per the germline V gene, CDR1 is SQVTM and CDR2 is ANQGSEA. The CDR3, as DNA: TGCAGCGTTTTAGCCGGAGACTCCTACGAGCAGTACTTC. Translated: CSVLAGDSYEQYF.

The chain uses TRBV19 and TRBJ2-1; TRBD2 agrees at 7 bases. This CDR3 is 14 amino acids long. J was trimmed by 10 bases and V by 3 bases; bases with no gene match: 9. Germline CDR1 LNHDA, CDR2 SQIVND (reference sequence). The CDR3 loop is CASSMGDYLREQFF. The CDR3 DNA follows: TGTGCCAGTAGTATGGGGGACTACCTGAGGGAGCAGTTCTTC.

V gene TRBV4-3 combines with J gene TRBJ1-4; 10 bases are a match to TRBD1. CDR1 and CDR2 (germline): LGHNA, YSLEER. The CDR3 spans 16 residues. Trimming at V came to 4 bases and at J to 4 bases, leaving 6 bases not matched to a gene. The CDR3 nucleotides are TGCGCCAGCAGCCTCGGACAGGGGGAAGGTAATGAAAAACTGTTTTTT. Its translation: CASSLGQGEGNEKLFF.

This clone was counted a single time. The J gene is TRBJ2-7, the V gene TRBV27; tentatively, D is TRBD1 or TRBD2 (5 bases each). The CDR3 extends over 16 amino acids. CDR1 and CDR2 (germline): MNHEY, SMNVEV (reference sequence). V was cut by 7 bases and J by 1 base, with 20 bases left in between. CDR3 sequence: CASTPGQGPVSYEQYF. The CDR3 DNA is TGTGCCAGCACCCCGGGGCAGGGCCCGGTTTCCTACGAGCAGTACTTC.

The chain joins TRBV30 to TRBJ1-3, with D perhaps TRBD1 (6 bases). Germline lookup yields CDR1 GTSNPN and CDR2 SVGIG (reference sequence). This CDR3 region has 16 residues. Deletions cut 8 bases from V and 3 bases from J, with 23 bases between. CDR3: CAVIYAADSIGNTIYF. The CDR3 nucleotides are TGTGCCGTCATCTACGCGGCGGACAGCATTGGAAACACCATATATTTT.

The J gene is TRBJ1-1, the V gene TRBV7-9; D unclear. This CDR3 spans 15 amino acids. Germline V gene data show CDR1 as SEHNR and CDR2 as FQNEAQ (reference sequence). V was pared by 6 bases and J by 1 base, with 15 bases between. As DNA, the CDR3 is TGTGCCAGCAGTTACCGATCCCAACAGAACACTGAAGCTTTCTTT. This gives the protein CASSYRSQQNTEAFF.

The J gene is TRBJ1-5, the V gene TRBV19; the match to TRBD1 covers 8 bases. The CDR3 loop spans 16 amino acids. V gave up 4 bases and J gave up 4 bases; unmatched junction bases: 9. Germline values: CDR1 LNHDA, CDR2 SQIVND (reference sequence). For the CDR3, the DNA is TGTGCCAGTAGTACACCGCCGGGACAGGTAAATCAGCCCCAGCATTTT. It translates to CASSTPPGQVNQPQHF.

The chain couples TRBV5-1 to TRBJ2-5; the D gene is possibly TRBD2 (6 bases). Germline-derived CDR1 and CDR2 are SGHRS and YFSETQ. CDR3 length: 13 residues. V was shortened by 4 bases and J by 5 bases, with 12 bases between the two germline ends. The CDR3 protein is CASSEGLQETQYF. The CDR3 DNA sequence: TGCGCCAGCAGCGAGGGACTTCAGGAGACCCAGTACTTC. Looking up the rest from reference TRBV5-1 and TRBJ2-5 gives the full variable domain: KAGVTQTPRYLIKTRGQQVTLSCSPISGHRSVSWYQQTPGQGLQFLFEYFSETQRNKGNFPGRFSGRQFSNSRSEMNVSTLELGDSALYLCASSEGLQETQYFGPGTRLLVL.

V gene TRBV27 combines with J gene TRBJ1-2; 9 nucleotides align to TRBD1. CDR1 MNHEY and CDR2 SMNVEV come from the germline V gene (reference sequence). The CDR3 is made up of 12 amino acids. The junction had 5 bases not matched to a gene; V was cut back by 5 bases and J by 10 bases. CDR3 nucleotide sequence: TGTGCCAGCAGTGGGGGGACAGGGCTCTACACCTTC. Its translation is CASSGGTGLYTF.

This clone has more than one count but fewer than ten. The chain links TRBV18 to TRBJ2-7; tentatively, D is TRBD2 (6 bases). V was cut by 5 bases and J by 3 bases, with 17 bases left in between. This CDR3 has 15 amino acids. CDR1 and CDR2 from the germline V gene are KGHSH and LQKENI. The CDR3 nucleotides read TGTGCCAGCTCAGTCAGCGGAGGGCGGAACTACGAGCAGTACTTC. Protein sequence: CASSVSGGRNYEQYF.

This clone was counted once. V and J are TRBV28 and TRBJ2-6; D may be TRBD2 (6 bases). CDR3 length: 18 amino acids. With 2 bases removed from V and 1 base from J, the gap between germline ends came to 15 bases. Germline V lookup: CDR1 MDHEN, CDR2 SYDVKM. CDR3 coding DNA: TGTGCCAGCAGTTTAGTTATAGGGGAGGCTTCTGGGGCCAACGTCCTGACTTTC. Translating gives CASSLVIGEASGANVLTF.

The genes are TRBV5-6 and TRBJ1-3; maybe TRBD1 (5 bases). V was pared by 4 bases and J by 1 base, with 15 bases between. CDR1 and CDR2 (germline): SGHDT, YYEEEE. The CDR3 consists of 16 residues. CDR3 loop: CASSRGYWDSGNTIYF. In DNA, the CDR3 is TGTGCCAGCAGCCGGGGGTATTGGGATTCTGGAAACACCATATATTTT.